This T cell receptor (beta chain) emerged from a study of blood T cell repertoires in COVID-19. At the level of the study: Sites in the United States, Italy and Spain provided acute and convalescent COVID-19 samples.

While infection was still active, Seattle patients were enrolled and then followed longitudinally. The germline CDR1 and CDR2 sequences are SGHKS and YYEKEE (reference sequence). The CDR3 runs 14 residues. Losses at the gene ends were 3 bases for V and 7 bases for J; bases not matched to a gene: 7. Original handling: Using reference gene primer amplification, nucleated cell counts were estimated. Generated by immunoSEQ multiplex PCR, the TCRdb table keeps only in-frame clones and is missing some. V, J and clone size were drawn from that table, and D and trimming were deduced from the DNA. The sample has about 250,000 clones, 70% to 90% seen once.

The chain employs TRBV5-5 and TRBJ2-1; 7 bases are shared with TRBD1. This sequence was found in a man in his fifties or sixties with COVID-19, enrolled during active disease. The sequencing input was peripheral blood. CDR3 coding DNA: TGTGCCAGCAGCTCGCAAAAACAGGGGAATGAGCAGTTCTTC. This translates into CASSSQKQGNEQFF.